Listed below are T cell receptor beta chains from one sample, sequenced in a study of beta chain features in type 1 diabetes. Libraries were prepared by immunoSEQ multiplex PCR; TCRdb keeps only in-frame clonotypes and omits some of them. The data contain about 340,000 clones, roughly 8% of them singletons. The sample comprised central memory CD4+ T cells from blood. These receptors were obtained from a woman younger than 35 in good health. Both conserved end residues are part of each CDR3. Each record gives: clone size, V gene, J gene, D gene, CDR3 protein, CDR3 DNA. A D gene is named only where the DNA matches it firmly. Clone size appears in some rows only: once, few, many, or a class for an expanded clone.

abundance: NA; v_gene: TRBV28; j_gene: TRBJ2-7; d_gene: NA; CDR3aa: CASSSRTPGEQYF; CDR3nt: TGTGCCAGCAGTTCAAGGACCCCTGGGGAGCAGTACTTC
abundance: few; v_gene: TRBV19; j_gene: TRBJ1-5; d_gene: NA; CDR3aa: CASNPRAGINQPQHF; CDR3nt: TGTGCCAGTAACCCTCGGGCAGGGATCAATCAGCCCCAGCATTTT
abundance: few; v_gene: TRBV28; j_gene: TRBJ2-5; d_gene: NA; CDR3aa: CASSHRDTQETQYF; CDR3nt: TGTGCCAGCAGCCATCGGGACACCCAAGAGACCCAGTACTTC
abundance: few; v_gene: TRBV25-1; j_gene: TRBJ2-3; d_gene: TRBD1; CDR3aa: CASSELDRTDTQYF; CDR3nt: TGTGCCAGCAGTGAACTGGACAGGACAGATACGCAGTATTTT
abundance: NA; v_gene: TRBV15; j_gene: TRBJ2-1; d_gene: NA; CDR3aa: CATTSGDISTEQFF; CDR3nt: TGTGCCACCACCTCCGGGGACATTAGTACTGAGCAGTTCTTC
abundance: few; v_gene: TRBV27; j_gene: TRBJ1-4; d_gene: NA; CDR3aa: CASSFSRREKLFF; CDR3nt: TGTGCCAGCAGTTTTAGTCGAAGGGAAAAACTGTTTTTT
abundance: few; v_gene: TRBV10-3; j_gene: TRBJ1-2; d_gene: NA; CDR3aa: CAIREDGLVNYGYTF; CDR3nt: TGTGCCATCAGAGAGGACGGACTCGTTAACTATGGCTACACCTTC
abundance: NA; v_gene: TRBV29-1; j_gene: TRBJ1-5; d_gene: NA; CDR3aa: CSVEVARNQPQHF; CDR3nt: TGCAGCGTTGAAGTCGCCAGGAATCAGCCCCAGCATTTT
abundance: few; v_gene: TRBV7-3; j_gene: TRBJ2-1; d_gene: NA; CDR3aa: CASSSMFGDEQFF; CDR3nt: TGTGCCAGCAGCTCAATGTTCGGGGATGAGCAGTTCTTC
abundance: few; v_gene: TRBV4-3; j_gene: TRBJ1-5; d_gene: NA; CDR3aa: CASSQETGRNQPQHF; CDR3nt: TGCGCCAGCAGCCAAGAAACTGGACGCAATCAGCCCCAGCATTTT
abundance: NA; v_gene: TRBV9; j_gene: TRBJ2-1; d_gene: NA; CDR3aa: CASSVQGQWEQFF; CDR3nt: TGTGCCAGCAGCGTACAGGGTCAGTGGGAGCAGTTCTTC
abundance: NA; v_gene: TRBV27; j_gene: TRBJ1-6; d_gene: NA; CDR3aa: CASRRFGDSPLHF; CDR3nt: TGTGCCAGCAGAAGATTTGGGGATTCACCCCTCCACTTT
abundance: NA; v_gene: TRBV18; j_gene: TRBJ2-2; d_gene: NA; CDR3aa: CASSPPSDTGELFF; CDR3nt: TGTGCCAGCTCACCACCCAGTGACACCGGGGAGCTGTTTTTT
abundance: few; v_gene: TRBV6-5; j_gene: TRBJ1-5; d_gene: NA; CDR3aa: CASSYEQDGNQPQHF; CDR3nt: TGTGCCAGCAGTTACGAGCAGGATGGCAATCAGCCCCAGCATTTT
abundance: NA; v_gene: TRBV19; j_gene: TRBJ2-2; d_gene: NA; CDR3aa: CASGWGYTGELFF; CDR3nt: TGTGCCAGTGGCTGGGGGTACACCGGGGAGCTGTTTTTT
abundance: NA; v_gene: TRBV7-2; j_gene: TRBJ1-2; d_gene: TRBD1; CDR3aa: CASSATGTGNYGYTF; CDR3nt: TGTGCCAGCAGCGCAACCGGGACAGGGAACTATGGCTACACCTTC
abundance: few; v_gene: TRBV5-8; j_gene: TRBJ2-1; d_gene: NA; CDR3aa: CASSFVFWQTDNEQFF; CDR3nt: TGTGCCAGCAGCTTCGTATTTTGGCAGACAGACAATGAGCAGTTCTTC